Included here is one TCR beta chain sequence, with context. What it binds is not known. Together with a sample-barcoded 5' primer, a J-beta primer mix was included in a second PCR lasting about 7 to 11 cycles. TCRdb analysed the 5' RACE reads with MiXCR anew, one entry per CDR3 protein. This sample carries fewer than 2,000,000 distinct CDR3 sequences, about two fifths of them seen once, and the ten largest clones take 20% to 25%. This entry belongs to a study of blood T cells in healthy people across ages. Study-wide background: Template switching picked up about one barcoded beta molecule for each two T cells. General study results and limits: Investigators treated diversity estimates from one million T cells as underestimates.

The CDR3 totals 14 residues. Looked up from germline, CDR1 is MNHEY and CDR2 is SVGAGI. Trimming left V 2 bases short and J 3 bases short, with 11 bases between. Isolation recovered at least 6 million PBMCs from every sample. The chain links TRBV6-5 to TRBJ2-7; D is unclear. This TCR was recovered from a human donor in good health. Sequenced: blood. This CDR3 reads CASSYDPSNYEQYF. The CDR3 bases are TGTGCCAGCAGTTACGACCCCTCTAACTACGAGCAGTACTTC.